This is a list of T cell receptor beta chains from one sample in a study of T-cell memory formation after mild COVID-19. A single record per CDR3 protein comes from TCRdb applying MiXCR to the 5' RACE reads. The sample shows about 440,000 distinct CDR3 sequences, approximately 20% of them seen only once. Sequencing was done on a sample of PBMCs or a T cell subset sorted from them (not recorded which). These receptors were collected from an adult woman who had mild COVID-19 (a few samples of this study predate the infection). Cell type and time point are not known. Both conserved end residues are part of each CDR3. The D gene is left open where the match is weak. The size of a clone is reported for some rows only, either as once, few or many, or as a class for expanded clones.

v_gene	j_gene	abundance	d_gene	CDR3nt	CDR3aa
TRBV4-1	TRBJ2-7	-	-	TGCGCCAGCTCCACCATGGGGTCCTCCTACGAGCAGTACTTC	CASSTMGSSYEQYF
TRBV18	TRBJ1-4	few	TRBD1	TGTGCCAGCTCACCGGGACAGGATGAAAAACTGTTTTTT	CASSPGQDEKLFF
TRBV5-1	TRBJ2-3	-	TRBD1	TGCGCCAGCAGTCTGACAGGGGGAAGCTTAATGCTAGATACGCAGTATTTT	CASSLTGGSLMLDTQYF
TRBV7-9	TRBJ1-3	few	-	TGTGCCAGCAGCTTAGCCTTGGTAGGAGGAAACACCATATATTTT	CASSLALVGGNTIYF
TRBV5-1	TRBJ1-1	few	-	TGCGCCAGCAGTTTTGGCGGGGGTTCCAAGGACACTGAAGCTTTCTTT	CASSFGGGSKDTEAFF
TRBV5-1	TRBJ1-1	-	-	TGCGCCAGCAGGTCGGGGTCCCCTATGAACACTGAAGCTTTCTTT	CASRSGSPMNTEAFF
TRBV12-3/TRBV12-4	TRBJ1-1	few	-	TGTGCCAGCAGTCCCGTAGGCCAGGGGATGAACACTGAAGCTTTCTTT	CASSPVGQGMNTEAFF
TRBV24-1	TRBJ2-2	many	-	TGTGCCACCAGTGATCCAACAGGCACCGGGGAGCTGTTTTTT	CATSDPTGTGELFF
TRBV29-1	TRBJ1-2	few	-	TGCAGCGTTTATTCTAGCTATGGCTACACCTTC	CSVYSSYGYTF
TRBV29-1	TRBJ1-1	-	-	TGCAGCGTTGAAGATCTGGAGGGATCGAACACTGAAGCTTTCTTT	CSVEDLEGSNTEAFF
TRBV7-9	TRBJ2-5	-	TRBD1	TGTGCCAGCAGCATTCTACAGGGGATGAAGACCCAGTACTTC	CASSILQGMKTQYF
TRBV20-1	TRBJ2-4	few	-	TGCAGTGCTAGAGACTCCTTTCGGGACCCAGGGTACAAAAACATTCAGTACTTC	CSARDSFRDPGYKNIQYF
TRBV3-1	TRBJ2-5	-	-	TGTGCCAGCAGCCAGTTAGGCGACCAAGAGACCCAGTACTTC	CASSQLGDQETQYF
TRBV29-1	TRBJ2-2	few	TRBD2	TGCAGCGTTGCGCTGCGGGAGGGTACCGGGGAGCTGTTTTTT	CSVALREGTGELFF
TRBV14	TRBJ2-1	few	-	TGTGCCAGCAGCGGCGCCCCCTCCTACAATGAGCAGTTCTTC	CASSGAPSYNEQFF